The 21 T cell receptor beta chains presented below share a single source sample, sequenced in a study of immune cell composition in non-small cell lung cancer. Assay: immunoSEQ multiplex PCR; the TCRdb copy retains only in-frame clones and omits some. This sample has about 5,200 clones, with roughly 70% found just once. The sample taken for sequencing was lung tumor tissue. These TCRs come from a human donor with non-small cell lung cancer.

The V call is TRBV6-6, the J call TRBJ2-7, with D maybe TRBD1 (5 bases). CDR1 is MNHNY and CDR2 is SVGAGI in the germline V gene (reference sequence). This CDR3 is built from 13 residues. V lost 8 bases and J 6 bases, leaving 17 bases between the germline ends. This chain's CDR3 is CASGAPGVREQYF. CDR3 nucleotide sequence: TGTGCCAGCGGGGCACCTGGGGTCCGCGAGCAGTACTTC.

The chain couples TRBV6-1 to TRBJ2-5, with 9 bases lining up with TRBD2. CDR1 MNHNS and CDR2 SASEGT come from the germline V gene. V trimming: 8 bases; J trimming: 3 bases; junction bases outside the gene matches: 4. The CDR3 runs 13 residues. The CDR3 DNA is TGTGCCAGCCTGACTAGCGGTAAAGAGACCCAGTACTTC. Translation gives CASLTSGKETQYF.

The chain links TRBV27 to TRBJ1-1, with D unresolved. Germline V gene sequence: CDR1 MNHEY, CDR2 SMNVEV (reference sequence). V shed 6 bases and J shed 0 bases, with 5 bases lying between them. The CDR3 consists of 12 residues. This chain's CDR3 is CASRTLNTEAFF. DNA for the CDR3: TGTGCCAGCAGGACTCTGAACACTGAAGCTTTCTTT.

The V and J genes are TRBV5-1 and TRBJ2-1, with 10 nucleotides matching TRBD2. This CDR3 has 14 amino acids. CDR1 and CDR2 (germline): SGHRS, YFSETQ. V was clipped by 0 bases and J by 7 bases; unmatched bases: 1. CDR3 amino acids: CASSLEAGGNEQFF. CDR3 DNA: TGCGCCAGCAGCTTGGAAGCGGGGGGGAATGAGCAGTTCTTC. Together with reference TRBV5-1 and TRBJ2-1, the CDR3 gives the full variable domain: KAGVTQTPRYLIKTRGQQVTLSCSPISGHRSVSWYQQTPGQGLQFLFEYFSETQRNKGNFPGRFSGRQFSNSRSEMNVSTLELGDSALYLCASSLEAGGNEQFFGPGTRLTVL.

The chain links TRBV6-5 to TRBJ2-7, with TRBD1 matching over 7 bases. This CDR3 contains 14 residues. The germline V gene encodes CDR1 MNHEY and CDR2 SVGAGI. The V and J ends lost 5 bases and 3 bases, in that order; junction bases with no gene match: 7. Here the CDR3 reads CASSRLTGYYEQYF. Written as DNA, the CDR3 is TGTGCCAGCAGTCGCTTGACAGGGTACTACGAGCAGTACTTC.

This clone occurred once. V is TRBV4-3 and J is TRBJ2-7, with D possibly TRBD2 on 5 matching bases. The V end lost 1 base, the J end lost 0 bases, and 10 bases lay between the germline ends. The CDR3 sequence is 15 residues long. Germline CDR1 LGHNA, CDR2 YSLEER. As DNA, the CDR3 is TGCGCCAGCAGCCAAGGAATCGGACTCTCCTACGAGCAGTACTTC. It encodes CASSQGIGLSYEQYF.

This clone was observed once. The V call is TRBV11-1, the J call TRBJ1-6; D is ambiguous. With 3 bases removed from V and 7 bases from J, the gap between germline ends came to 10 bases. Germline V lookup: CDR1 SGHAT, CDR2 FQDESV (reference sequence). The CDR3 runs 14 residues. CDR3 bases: TGTGCCAGCAGCTTGTGGAGCAAAAATTCACCCCTCCACTTT. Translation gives CASSLWSKNSPLHF.

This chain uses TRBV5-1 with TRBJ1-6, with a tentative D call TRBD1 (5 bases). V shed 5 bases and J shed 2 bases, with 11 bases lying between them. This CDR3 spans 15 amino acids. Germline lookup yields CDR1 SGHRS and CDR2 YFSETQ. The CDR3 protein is CASRLLGAYNSPLHF. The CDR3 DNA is TGCGCCAGCAGACTCTTAGGGGCCTATAATTCACCCCTCCACTTT.

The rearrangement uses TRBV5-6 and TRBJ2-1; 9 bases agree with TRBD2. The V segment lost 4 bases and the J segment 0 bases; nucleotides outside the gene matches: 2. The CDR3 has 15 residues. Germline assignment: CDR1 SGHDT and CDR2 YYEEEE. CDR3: CASSDSGGSYNEQFF. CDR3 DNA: TGTGCCAGCAGCGATAGCGGGGGCTCCTACAATGAGCAGTTCTTC.

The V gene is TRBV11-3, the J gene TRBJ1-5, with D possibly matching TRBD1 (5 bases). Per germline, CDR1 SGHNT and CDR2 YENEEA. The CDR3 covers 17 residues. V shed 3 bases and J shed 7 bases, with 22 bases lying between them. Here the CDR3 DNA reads TGTGCCAGCAGCTTGGGGGGGGAGCTCCGGATGTGCCAGCCCCAGCATTTT. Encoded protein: CASSLGGELRMCQPQHF.

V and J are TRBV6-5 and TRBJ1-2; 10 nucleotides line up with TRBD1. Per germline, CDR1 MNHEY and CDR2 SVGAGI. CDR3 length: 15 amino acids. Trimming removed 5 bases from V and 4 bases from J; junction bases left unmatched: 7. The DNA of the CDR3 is TGTGCCAGCAGTCCGATTCGGGACAGGGGCTATGGCTACACCTTC. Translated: CASSPIRDRGYGYTF.

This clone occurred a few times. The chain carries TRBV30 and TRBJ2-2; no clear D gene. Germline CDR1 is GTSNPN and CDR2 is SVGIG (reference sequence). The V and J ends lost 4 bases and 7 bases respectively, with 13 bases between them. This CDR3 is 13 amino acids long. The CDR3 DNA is TGTGCCTGGAACAGATACTTAGGCGGGGAGCTGTTTTTT. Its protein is CAWNRYLGGELFF.

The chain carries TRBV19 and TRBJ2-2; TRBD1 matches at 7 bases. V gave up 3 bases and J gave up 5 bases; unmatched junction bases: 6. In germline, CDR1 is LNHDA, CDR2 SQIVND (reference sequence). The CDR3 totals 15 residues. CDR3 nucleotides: TGTGCCAGTAGTATCCCTATCAGGGGGACCGGGGAGCTGTTTTTT. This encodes CASSIPIRGTGELFF.

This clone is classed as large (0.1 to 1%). CDR3 sequence reads: CASSLLAESYEQYF. CDR3 DNA: TGTGCCAGCAGTTTATTAGCCGAATCCTACGAGCAGTACTTC. V and J are TRBV28 and TRBJ2-7; D unresolved. Germline values: CDR1 MDHEN, CDR2 SYDVKM. The CDR3 is made up of 14 amino acids. Trimming left V 1 base short and J 1 base short, with 8 bases between.

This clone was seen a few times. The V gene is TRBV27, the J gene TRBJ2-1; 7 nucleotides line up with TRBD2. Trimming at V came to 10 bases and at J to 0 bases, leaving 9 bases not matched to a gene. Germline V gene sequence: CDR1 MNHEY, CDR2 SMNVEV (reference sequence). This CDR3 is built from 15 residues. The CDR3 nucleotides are TGTGCCATCAAAGCGGGGACGAGCTCCTACAATGAGCAGTTCTTC. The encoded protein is CAIKAGTSSYNEQFF.

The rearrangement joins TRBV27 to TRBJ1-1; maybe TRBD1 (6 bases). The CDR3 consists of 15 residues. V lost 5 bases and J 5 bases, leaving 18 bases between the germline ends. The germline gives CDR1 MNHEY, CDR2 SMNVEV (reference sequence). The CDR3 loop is CASSIYRVGNTEAFF. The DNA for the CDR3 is TGTGCCAGCAGTATCTACAGGGTGGGAAATACTGAAGCTTTCTTT.

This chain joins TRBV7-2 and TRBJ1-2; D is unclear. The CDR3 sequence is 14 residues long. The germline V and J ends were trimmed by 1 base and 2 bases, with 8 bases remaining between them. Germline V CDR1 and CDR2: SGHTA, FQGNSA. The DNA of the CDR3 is TGTGCCAGCAGCTTAGGGCCGGGGAACTATGGCTACACCTTC. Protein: CASSLGPGNYGYTF.

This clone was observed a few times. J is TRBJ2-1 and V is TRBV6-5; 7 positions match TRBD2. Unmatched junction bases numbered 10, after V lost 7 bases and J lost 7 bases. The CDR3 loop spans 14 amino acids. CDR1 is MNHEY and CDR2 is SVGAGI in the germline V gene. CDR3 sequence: CASNGGRKINEQFF. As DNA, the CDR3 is TGTGCCAGCAACGGCGGGAGAAAGATAAATGAGCAGTTCTTC.

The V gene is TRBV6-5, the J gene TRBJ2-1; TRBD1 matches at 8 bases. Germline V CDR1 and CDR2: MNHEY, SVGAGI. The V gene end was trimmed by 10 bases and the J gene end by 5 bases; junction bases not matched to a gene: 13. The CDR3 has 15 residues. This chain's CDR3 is CATSAGTGNDNEQFF. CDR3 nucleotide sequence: TGTGCCACCTCGGCCGGGACAGGAAACGACAATGAGCAGTTCTTC.

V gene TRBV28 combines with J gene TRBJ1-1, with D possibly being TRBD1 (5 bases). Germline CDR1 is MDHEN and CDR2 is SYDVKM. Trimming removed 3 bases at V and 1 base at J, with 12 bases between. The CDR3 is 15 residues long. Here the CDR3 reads CASSFGPTGNTEAFF. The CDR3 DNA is TGTGCCAGCAGTTTTGGACCTACAGGGAACACTGAAGCTTTCTTT.

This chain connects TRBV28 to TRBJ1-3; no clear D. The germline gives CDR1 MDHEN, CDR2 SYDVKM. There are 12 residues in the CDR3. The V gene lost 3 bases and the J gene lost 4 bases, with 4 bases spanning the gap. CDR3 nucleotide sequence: TGTGCCAGCAGTTTGCAGGGAAACACCATATATTTT. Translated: CASSLQGNTIYF.